A single sample is the source of the 11 T cell receptor beta chains below, sequenced in a study of siplizumab effects on memory and regulatory T cells. TCRdb's table, derived via immunoSEQ multiplex PCR, lists solely in-frame clones and lacks some. The table lists around 86,000 clones, 94% of them singletons. The source material was non-Treg CD4+ T cells sorted from blood. Receptors were obtained from a human donor in good health.

The V call is TRBV6-1, the J call TRBJ2-5; 16 nucleotides line up with TRBD2. The CDR3 runs 19 residues. Trimming cost V 2 bases and J 2 bases; bases outside gene matches: 8. Germline V gene lookup returns CDR1 MNHNS and CDR2 SASEGT. The CDR3 region has the DNA TGTGCCAGCAGTGAAACGGGACTAGCGGGGGGGCCGGGTCAAGAGACCCAGTACTTC. This encodes CASSETGLAGGPGQETQYF.

The J gene is TRBJ1-1, the V gene TRBV25-1, with D uncertain. V shed 6 bases and J shed 11 bases, with 19 bases lying between them. This CDR3 has 13 residues. Germline values: CDR1 MGHDK, CDR2 SYGVNS. In DNA form, the CDR3 reads TGTGCCAGCAGCTTCTCAACAGCCGGGGAGGCTTTCTTT. Protein sequence: CASSFSTAGEAFF.

This chain connects TRBV27 to TRBJ1-2; 7 bases align to TRBD1. CDR3 length: 12 residues. Germline CDR1 MNHEY, CDR2 SMNVEV (reference sequence). Germline trimming cut 7 bases from V and 8 bases from J; bases unmatched to any gene: 7. Here the CDR3 DNA reads TGTGCCAGCATGGACAGGCCAGGAGGCTACACCTTC. It translates to CASMDRPGGYTF.

The chain uses TRBV18 and TRBJ2-6; TRBD1 is a possible D gene (6 bases). CDR1 and CDR2 from the germline V gene are KGHSH and LQKENI. V was trimmed by 1 base and J by 4 bases, leaving 11 bases between them. This CDR3 has 16 amino acids. Here the CDR3 DNA reads TGTGCCAGCTCACCACGGGACAAGATAGGGGCCAACGTCCTGACTTTC. It yields the protein CASSPRDKIGANVLTF.

The chain is built from TRBV19 and TRBJ1-2; D gene unclear. The CDR3 length is 13 residues. In germline, CDR1 is LNHDA, CDR2 SQIVND (reference sequence). The germline V and J ends were trimmed by 11 bases and 0 bases, with 13 bases remaining between them. The CDR3 bases are TGTGCCGGCCGAGAGGGCCCTAACTATGGCTACACCTTC. Protein sequence: CAGREGPNYGYTF.

The chain combines TRBV19 with TRBJ1-2; D is uncertain. The CDR3 spans 13 residues. Per germline, CDR1 LNHDA and CDR2 SQIVND (reference sequence). V was trimmed by 0 bases and J by 8 bases, leaving 10 bases between them. The CDR3 reads CASSIEGSSGYTF. The CDR3 nucleotides read TGTGCCAGTAGTATAGAAGGCAGTTCGGGCTACACCTTC.

This clone appeared once. The chain uses TRBV5-5 and TRBJ1-2; D is perhaps TRBD1 (6 bases). V shed 0 bases and J shed 2 bases, with 8 bases lying between them. Germline values: CDR1 SGHKS, CDR2 YYEKEE (reference sequence). This CDR3 is built from 14 residues. DNA of the CDR3: TGTGCCAGCAGCTTGGACAGGGCAAACTATGGCTACACCTTC. The encoded protein is CASSLDRANYGYTF.

V is TRBV4-1 and J is TRBJ2-7; D uncertain. Trimming cost V 1 base and J 2 bases, with 9 bases left between them. This CDR3 spans 14 amino acids. From germline, CDR1 is MGHRA and CDR2 YSYEKL. The CDR3 DNA reads TGCGCCAGCAGCCAAGCCACCACTCCCTACGAGCAGTACTTC. Protein product: CASSQATTPYEQYF.

The chain couples TRBV12-5 to TRBJ2-2, with D possibly matching TRBD1 (6 bases). Looked up from germline, CDR1 is LGHNT and CDR2 is FRNRAP. The CDR3 is 15 residues long. V lost 1 base and J 0 bases, leaving 6 bases between the germline ends. The DNA of the CDR3 is TGTGCTAGTGGTTTGGGGACAGCGAACACCGGGGAGCTGTTTTTT. Its protein is CASGLGTANTGELFF.

The chain is built from TRBV6-5 and TRBJ1-2; 7 nucleotides line up with TRBD1. V shed 4 bases and J 4 bases; nucleotides not matched to a gene: 3. This CDR3 has 13 residues. Germline CDR1 and CDR2: MNHEY and SVGAGI. The CDR3 spells CASSSRTGYGYTF. DNA for the CDR3: TGTGCCAGCAGTTCCAGGACAGGCTATGGCTACACCTTC.

The J gene is TRBJ2-3, the V gene TRBV6-1, with a tentative D call TRBD2 (5 bases). Germline CDR1 reads MNHNS; CDR2 reads SASEGT. V lost 8 bases and J 2 bases, leaving 14 bases between the germline ends. This CDR3 region has 14 residues. The CDR3 DNA reads TGTGCCAGCCTCATTGAGGGATTCACAGATACGCAGTATTTT. It specifies CASLIEGFTDTQYF.